This TCR beta chain is from a study of spatial heterogeneity in lung cancer. Study summary: Beta-chain sequences were consistently detected more often than alpha-chain sequences. Each unique TCR and UMI combination was seen more than ten times on average in raw reads.

The trim removed 7 bases at V and 5 bases at J, leaving 8 bases unmatched. Looked up from germline, CDR1 is SNHLY and CDR2 is FYNNEI. CDR3 length: 15 residues. TCRdb re-called the 5' RACE reads with MiXCR, one entry per CDR3 protein. In the table there are tens of thousands of distinct CDR3 sequences, around 5.5% of which are singletons. This clonotype was recorded at least ten times. Regarding time point: sample taken at primary tumor resection. Tumor, nontumor lung or frozen PBMC supplied whole RNA, sequenced without sorting. J is TRBJ2-5 and V is TRBV2, with 12 bases matching TRBD2. The TCR sequence derives from a female donor with early-stage non-small cell lung cancer. This specimen consisted of PBMCs, obtained at surgery. CDR3 DNA sequence: TGTGCCAGCACCGCTCCCCTAGCGGGAGGGGAGACCCAGTACTTC. Protein product: CASTAPLAGGETQYF.